This T cell receptor beta chain derives from a study of CD4+ T cells in melanoma. Study observations and caveats: CD8+ T cell, macrophage and B cell function reportedly correlated with neoantigen-specific CD4+ T cells. Neoantigen-specific CD4+ T cells in melanoma reportedly had diverse differentiation states.

Assay used: immunoSEQ multiplex PCR; TCRdb lists only in-frame clones, some missing. The sample yields some 110,000 clones, approximately 90% seen once. About this clone: Antigen unknown.

V lost 6 bases, J lost 4 bases, and 14 bases lay in between. The CDR3 contains 14 residues. Germline V gene lookup returns CDR1 SGHDT and CDR2 YYEEEE. This clonotype was sampled from a human donor with melanoma. The genes are TRBV5-6 and TRBJ1-5; possible D gene TRBD1, 5 bases. The sample consisted of peripheral blood. The CDR3 DNA sequence: TGTGCCAGCACCCGCGGGACGGTTAATCAGCCCCAGCATTTT. This codes for CASTRGTVNQPQHF. Looking up the rest from reference TRBV5-6 and TRBJ1-5 gives the full variable domain: DAGVTQSPTHLIKTRGQQVTLRCSPKSGHDTVSWYQQALGQGPQFIFQYYEEEERQRGNFPDRFSGHQFPNYSSELNVNALLLGDSALYLCASTRGTVNQPQHFGDGTRLSIL.